One and the same sample provided the 2 T cell receptor beta chains below, sequenced in a study of T cells in Graves' hyperthyroidism and ophthalmopathy. RNA transcripts yielded amplified TCR beta CDR3 regions. HTBI primers were the set used in a first-round RT-PCR of the TCR CDR3. One entry per CDR3 protein, called by TCRdb with MiXCR from the multiplex PCR reads. Of roughly 400,000 distinct CDR3 sequences listed, 11% to 15% are singletons. The specimen was blood. These receptor sequences come from a man aged 45 to 65 with Graves' ophthalmopathy.

The genes are TRBV7-9 and TRBJ1-3; no definite D call. Between the trimmed V and J ends, which lost 6 bases and 4 bases, there was a span of 4 bases. CDR1 is SEHNR, CDR2 FQNEAQ, per germline (reference sequence). This CDR3 comprises 11 residues. The chain's CDR3 is CASSHGNTIYF. The CDR3 DNA sequence: TGTGCCAGCAGTCACGGAAACACCATATATTTT.

In its sample, this clonotype was seen many times. This chain uses TRBV2 with TRBJ2-7, with unresolved D. The V and J ends lost 6 bases and 6 bases respectively, with 12 bases between them. The germline gives CDR1 SNHLY, CDR2 FYNNEI. The CDR3 is 12 amino acids. The CDR3 DNA reads as TGTGCCAGCAGCCTAGTGGGTAGCGAGCAGTACTTC. Translating gives CASSLVGSEQYF. Full variable domain (outside the CDR3, taken from reference TRBV2 and TRBJ2-7): EPEVTQTPSHQVTQMGQEVILRCVPISNHLYFYWYRQILGQKVEFLVSFYNNEISEKSEIFDDQFSVERPDGSNFTLKIRSTKLEDSAMYFCASSLVGSEQYFGPGTRLTVT.